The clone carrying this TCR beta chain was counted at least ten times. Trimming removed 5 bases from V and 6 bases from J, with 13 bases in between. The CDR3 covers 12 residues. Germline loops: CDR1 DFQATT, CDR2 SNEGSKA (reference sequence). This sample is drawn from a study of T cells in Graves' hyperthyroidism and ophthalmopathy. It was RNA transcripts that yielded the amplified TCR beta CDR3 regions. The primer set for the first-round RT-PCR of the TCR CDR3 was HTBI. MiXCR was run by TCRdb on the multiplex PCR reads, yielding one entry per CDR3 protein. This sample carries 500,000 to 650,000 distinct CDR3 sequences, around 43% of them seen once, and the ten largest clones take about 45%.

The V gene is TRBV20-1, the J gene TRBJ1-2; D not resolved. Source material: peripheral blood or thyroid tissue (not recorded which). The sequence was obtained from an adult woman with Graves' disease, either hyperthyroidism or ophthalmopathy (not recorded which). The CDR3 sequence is CSALTPADGYTF. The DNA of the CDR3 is TGCAGTGCTTTGACACCCGCGGATGGCTACACCTTC.